Listed below are T cell receptor beta chains from one sample, sequenced in a study of CD8+ T cells in alopecia areata. The data were produced by immunoSEQ multiplex PCR, yet TCRdb's version contains in-frame clones alone and is incomplete. The profile shows about 190,000 clones, about three fifths of them singletons. Specimen: CD4+ T cells sorted from blood, collected at week 4, from a patient treated with tofacitinib. The receptor source for this set is a human donor with alopecia areata. CDR3s include the opening cysteine and the closing phenylalanine or tryptophan. D genes are given only for firm matches. Rows give clone size only sometimes, using once, few, many, or a class for an expanded clone.

TRBJ1-4	.	.	TRBV30	CAWNQRNVEKLFF	TGTGCCTGGAATCAAAGAAATGTCGAAAAACTGTTTTTT
TRBJ2-5	TRBD1	.	TRBV7-2	CASSRTGGSETQYF	TGTGCCAGCAGCCGGACAGGGGGATCGGAGACCCAGTACTTC
TRBJ2-7	.	few	TRBV7-8	CASSRNRDTYEQYF	TGTGCCAGCAGCCGTAACCGGGACACCTACGAGCAGTACTTC
TRBJ2-1	.	.	TRBV30	CAWSQALGEQFF	TGTGCCTGGAGTCAAGCCTTAGGGGAGCAGTTCTTC
TRBJ2-3	.	once	TRBV7-8	CASSTDGADTQYF	TGTGCCAGCAGCACGGATGGAGCAGATACGCAGTATTTT
TRBJ1-3	.	once	TRBV9	CASSGGPTQVSGNTIYF	TGTGCCAGCAGCGGGGGCCCGACACAGGTCTCTGGAAACACCATATATTTT
TRBJ1-1	.	.	TRBV7-9	CASGISKEAFF	TGTGCCAGCGGCATATCGAAAGAAGCTTTCTTT
TRBJ2-7	.	.	TRBV7-2	CASGNYEQYF	TGTGCCAGCGGCAACTACGAGCAGTACTTC
TRBJ2-1	.	.	TRBV15	CATSRGGEGDEQFF	TGTGCCACCAGCAGAGGCGGGGAGGGGGATGAGCAGTTCTTC
TRBJ2-5	TRBD2	.	TRBV4-1	CASSPETSGEETQYF	TGCGCCAGCAGCCCCGAGACTAGCGGAGAAGAGACCCAGTACTTC
TRBJ2-1	.	.	TRBV29-1	CSVERSGTHNEQFF	TGCAGCGTTGAACGGTCAGGGACGCACAATGAGCAGTTCTTC